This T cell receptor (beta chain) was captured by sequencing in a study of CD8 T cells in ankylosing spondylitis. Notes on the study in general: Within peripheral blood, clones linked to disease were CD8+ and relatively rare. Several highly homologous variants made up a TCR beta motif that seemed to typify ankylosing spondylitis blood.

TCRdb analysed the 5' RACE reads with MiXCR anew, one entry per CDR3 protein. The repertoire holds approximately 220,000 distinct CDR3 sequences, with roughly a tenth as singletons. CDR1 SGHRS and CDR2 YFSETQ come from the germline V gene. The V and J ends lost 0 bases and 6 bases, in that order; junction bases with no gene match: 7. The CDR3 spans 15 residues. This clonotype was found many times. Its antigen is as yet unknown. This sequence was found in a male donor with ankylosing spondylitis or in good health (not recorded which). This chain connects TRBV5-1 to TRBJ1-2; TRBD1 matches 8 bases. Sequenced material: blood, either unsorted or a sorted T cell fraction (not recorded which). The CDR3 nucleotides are TGCGCCAGCAGCTTGGCTGGACAGGGTGGTGATGGCTACACCTTC. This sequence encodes CASSLAGQGGDGYTF.